This T cell receptor (beta chain) was captured by sequencing in a study of blood T cell repertoires in COVID-19. Looking at the study overall: In each case, the material was cDNA or gDNA derived from T cells, B-cell-depleted T cells, or PBMCs.

This clone appeared a few times. The CDR3 has 16 amino acids. The germline gives CDR1 MDHEN, CDR2 SYDVKM. Trimming at V came to 6 bases and at J to 1 base, leaving 7 bases not matched to a gene. Original processing notes: The assay estimated nucleated cells by amplifying reference gene primers. Assay used: immunoSEQ multiplex PCR; TCRdb lists only in-frame clones, some missing. That table is the source of V, J and clone size, and D and trimming were worked out from the DNA. The profile shows about 470,000 clones, roughly 87% of them singletons. Residents of about two dozen US areas, aged roughly 18 to 89 years, made up the participants.

The sample comprised PBMCs or T cells enriched from blood (not recorded which). The TCR comes from a woman aged 18-35 years who had recovered from COVID-19. The gene calls are TRBV28 and TRBJ1-5, with 9 bases fitting TRBD1. The CDR3 here is CASSYNRGLSNQPQHF. The CDR3 coding sequence is TGTGCCAGCAGCTATAACAGGGGGCTGAGCAATCAGCCCCAGCATTTT.